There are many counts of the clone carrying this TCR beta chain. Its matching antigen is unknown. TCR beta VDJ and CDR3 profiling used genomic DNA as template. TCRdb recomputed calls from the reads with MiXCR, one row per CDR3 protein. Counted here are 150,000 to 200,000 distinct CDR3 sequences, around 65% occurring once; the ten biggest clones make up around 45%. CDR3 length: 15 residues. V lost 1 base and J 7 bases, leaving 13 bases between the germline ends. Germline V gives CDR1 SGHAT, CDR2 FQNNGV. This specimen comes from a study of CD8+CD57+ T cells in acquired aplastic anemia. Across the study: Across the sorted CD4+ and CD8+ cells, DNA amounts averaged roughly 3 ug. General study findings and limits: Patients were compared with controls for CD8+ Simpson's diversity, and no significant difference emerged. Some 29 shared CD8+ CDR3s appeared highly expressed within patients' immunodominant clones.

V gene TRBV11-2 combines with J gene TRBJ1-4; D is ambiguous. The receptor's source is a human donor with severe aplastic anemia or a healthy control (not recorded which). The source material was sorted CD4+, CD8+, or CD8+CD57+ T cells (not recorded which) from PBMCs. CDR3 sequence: CASSLVGPWTEKLFF. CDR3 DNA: TGTGCCAGCAGCTTAGTTGGGCCGTGGACTGAAAAACTGTTTTTT.